Below are 10 T cell receptor beta chains sequenced from a single sample in a study of cytomegalovirus exposure and HLA in healthy donors. Clones were sequenced by immunoSEQ multiplex PCR, and TCRdb holds only the in-frame ones, with some missing. The sample records 120,000 to 150,000 clones, just over 90% being singletons. The sample taken for sequencing was PBMCs. These receptors all come from a man aged 18-30 years in good health and CMV-seronegative.

The J gene is TRBJ1-2, the V gene TRBV7-6; D may be TRBD1 (5 bases). V was pared by 2 bases and J by 7 bases, with 11 bases between. The CDR3 is made up of 13 amino acids. Germline-derived CDR1 and CDR2 are SGHVS and FNYEAQ. The CDR3 protein is CASSLSGGVGYTF. Written as DNA, the CDR3 is TGTGCCAGCAGCTTATCGGGGGGTGTTGGCTACACCTTC. The full variable domain, in which reference TRBV7-6 and TRBJ1-2 provide the parts outside the CDR3, is GAGVSQSPRYKVTKRGQDVALRCDPISGHVSLYWYRQALGQGPEFLTYFNYEAQQDKSGLPNDRFSAERPEGSISTLTIQRTEQRDSAMYRCASSLSGGVGYTFGSGTRLTVV.

The chain couples TRBV19 to TRBJ1-1; a weak D match, TRBD1 (5 bases). Germline CDR1 LNHDA, CDR2 SQIVND (reference sequence). The CDR3 has 13 residues. Between the trimmed V and J ends, which lost 3 bases and 4 bases, there was a span of 9 bases. DNA for the CDR3: TGTGCCAGTAGTATTTGGGGGGGCACTGAAGCTTTCTTT. Protein: CASSIWGGTEAFF. The full variable domain, with the rest looked up from reference TRBV19 and TRBJ1-1, is DGGITQSPKYLFRKEGQNVTLSCEQNLNHDAMYWYRQDPGQGLRLIYYSQIVNDFQKGDIAEGYSVSREKKESFPLTVTSAQKNPTAFYLCASSIWGGTEAFFGQGTRLTVV.

This clone was found once. This chain connects TRBV30 to TRBJ2-1; D might be TRBD1 (6 bases). V dropped 0 bases and J dropped 3 bases, with 9 bases sitting between them. Per the germline V gene, CDR1 is GTSNPN and CDR2 is SVGIG (reference sequence). The CDR3 covers 14 residues. The CDR3: CAWSVGQIYNEQFF. CDR3 in DNA: TGTGCCTGGAGTGTCGGACAGATCTACAATGAGCAGTTCTTC.

V is TRBV9 and J is TRBJ1-4; no clear D gene. CDR3 length equals 14 residues. V lost 3 bases and J 4 bases, leaving 10 bases between the germline ends. Germline V gene lookup returns CDR1 SGDLS and CDR2 YYNGEE. CDR3 nucleotide sequence: TGTGCCAGCAGCGCGGGGTGGGGTAATGAAAAACTGTTTTTT. It codes for CASSAGWGNEKLFF.

The gene calls are TRBV30 and TRBJ1-2; possibly TRBD1 for D (6 bases). Trimming cost V 5 bases and J 8 bases, with 18 bases left between them. This CDR3 region has 13 residues. The germline V gene has CDR1 GTSNPN and CDR2 SVGIG (reference sequence). CDR3: CAWGEQGNGGYTF. CDR3 sequence (DNA): TGTGCCTGGGGGGAACAGGGAAACGGAGGCTACACCTTC.

The V call is TRBV7-8, the J call TRBJ1-6, with 7 bases fitting TRBD1. V lost 5 bases to trimming and J lost 5 bases; unmatched junction nucleotides: 15. The CDR3 runs to 18 residues. Germline-derived CDR1 and CDR2 are SGHVS and FQNEAQ. The CDR3 here is CASSLRDSDPLDNSPLHF. CDR3 bases: TGTGCCAGCAGCCTCCGGGACAGCGATCCCTTAGATAATTCACCCCTCCACTTT.

The rearrangement joins TRBV5-4 to TRBJ1-2; 11 nucleotides align to TRBD1. Per germline, CDR1 SGHNT and CDR2 YYREEE (reference sequence). The CDR3 covers 14 residues. Germline trimming cut 4 bases from V and 8 bases from J; bases unmatched to any gene: 7. Here the CDR3 reads CASSQGDRGGGYTF. CDR3 bases: TGTGCCAGCAGCCAGGGGGACAGGGGGGGAGGCTACACCTTC.

The V call is TRBV6-5, the J call TRBJ1-4; D gene ambiguous. In germline, CDR1 is MNHEY, CDR2 SVGAGI. Trimming removed 2 bases from V and 8 bases from J, with 9 bases in between. The CDR3 is 13 residues long. The CDR3 here is CASSYMEGEKLFF. For the CDR3, the DNA is TGTGCCAGCAGTTACATGGAGGGCGAAAAACTGTTTTTT.

The rearrangement links TRBV13 to TRBJ2-7; maybe TRBD2 (6 bases). CDR3 size: 12 residues. V lost 7 bases and J 1 base, leaving 8 bases between the germline ends. Germline CDR1 reads PRHDT; CDR2 reads FYEKMQ (reference sequence). The CDR3 loop reads CASNRGSYEQYF. The CDR3 DNA reads TGTGCCAGCAATCGGGGGTCCTACGAGCAGTACTTC.

This chain links TRBV7-8 with TRBJ1-1, with a tentative D call TRBD1 (6 bases). The CDR3 length is 12 residues. V lost 4 bases and J 10 bases, leaving 13 bases between the germline ends. CDR1 SGHVS and CDR2 FQNEAQ come from the germline V gene. This CDR3 reads CASSSGDPGAFF. CDR3 DNA sequence: TGTGCCAGCAGCTCAGGGGACCCAGGAGCTTTCTTT.